These T cell receptor beta chains were read from a single sample in a study of CD8+ T cells in alopecia areata. Clones were read by immunoSEQ multiplex PCR, and TCRdb kept only the in-frame ones, dropping some. Among over 150,000 clones, about 60% were seen once, and the ten largest hold roughly 12%. Sequencing was performed on CD8+ T cells sorted from blood, taken at week 24, from a patient treated with tofacitinib. These receptors originate from a human donor with alopecia areata. Both conserved end residues are part of each CDR3. A D gene is named only where the DNA matches it firmly. For some rows the clone size is stated as once, few or many, or as a class when expanded; others skip it.

cdr3_nt: TGTGCCAGCACCCGTCAGGGGGGGTATCAGCCCCAGCATTTT; cdr3_aa: CASTRQGGYQPQHF; d_call: TRBD1; cdr3_length: 14; clone_size: few; v_call: TRBV6-6; j_call: TRBJ1-5
cdr3_nt: TGTGCCAGCAGCTTCAGGGGGCCTAACTATGGCTACACCTTC; cdr3_aa: CASSFRGPNYGYTF; d_call: TRBD1; cdr3_length: 14; clone_size: NA; v_call: TRBV13; j_call: TRBJ1-2
cdr3_nt: TGTGCCAGCACCGGGGACAGGGTAGCCCGCCATAATCAGCCCCAGCATTTT; cdr3_aa: CASTGDRVARHNQPQHF; d_call: TRBD1; cdr3_length: 17; clone_size: NA; v_call: TRBV2; j_call: TRBJ1-5
cdr3_nt: TGTGCCAGCAGGCCCCCCGGGACCGCGACAGATACGCAGTATTTT; cdr3_aa: CASRPPGTATDTQYF; d_call: NA; cdr3_length: 15; clone_size: few; v_call: TRBV2; j_call: TRBJ2-3
cdr3_nt: TGTGCCTGGAGTGAGGGACAGGCTTATGGCTACACCTTC; cdr3_aa: CAWSEGQAYGYTF; d_call: TRBD1; cdr3_length: 13; clone_size: few; v_call: TRBV30; j_call: TRBJ1-2
cdr3_nt: TGTGCCAGCAGTTACCCTTACGCTGAAGCTTTCTTT; cdr3_aa: CASSYPYAEAFF; d_call: NA; cdr3_length: 12; clone_size: once; v_call: TRBV6-6; j_call: TRBJ1-1
cdr3_nt: TGCGCCAGCAGCCCCGGCGCCCTTGGGACCGGGGAGCTGTTTTTT; cdr3_aa: CASSPGALGTGELFF; d_call: NA; cdr3_length: 15; clone_size: few; v_call: TRBV4-1; j_call: TRBJ2-2
cdr3_nt: TGTGCCAGCATGGGGACAGGTAATGAAGCTTTCTTT; cdr3_aa: CASMGTGNEAFF; d_call: TRBD1; cdr3_length: 12; clone_size: NA; v_call: TRBV27; j_call: TRBJ1-1
cdr3_nt: TGTGCCAGCAGTGCCTCGTACCAAGAGACCCAGTACTTC; cdr3_aa: CASSASYQETQYF; d_call: NA; cdr3_length: 13; clone_size: NA; v_call: TRBV2; j_call: TRBJ2-5
cdr3_nt: TGTGCCACCAGCCTTGGAACAGGGGTTCCTGGCTACACCTTC; cdr3_aa: CATSLGTGVPGYTF; d_call: TRBD1; cdr3_length: 14; clone_size: NA; v_call: TRBV15; j_call: TRBJ1-2
cdr3_nt: TGTGCCAGCAGCGTAGAGGCGGACACCTACGAGCAGTACTTC; cdr3_aa: CASSVEADTYEQYF; d_call: NA; cdr3_length: 14; clone_size: NA; v_call: TRBV9; j_call: TRBJ2-7
cdr3_nt: TGTGCCTGGAGGGGGGACAGCCTGAGAGAGACCCAGTACTTC; cdr3_aa: CAWRGDSLRETQYF; d_call: TRBD1; cdr3_length: 14; clone_size: NA; v_call: TRBV30; j_call: TRBJ2-5
cdr3_nt: TGTGCCAGCAGCTTCGGCGATGGCAGGGGAGGCTACGAGCAGTACTTC; cdr3_aa: CASSFGDGRGGYEQYF; d_call: NA; cdr3_length: 16; clone_size: NA; v_call: TRBV13; j_call: TRBJ2-7
cdr3_nt: TGCGCCAGCAGTCGACCCAAGCCCAGACCCGGAAACACCATATATTTT; cdr3_aa: CASSRPKPRPGNTIYF; d_call: NA; cdr3_length: 16; clone_size: few; v_call: TRBV23-1; j_call: TRBJ1-3
cdr3_nt: TGTGCCAGCAGTGAATCCCGCGGTCAGCCCCAGCATTTT; cdr3_aa: CASSESRGQPQHF; d_call: NA; cdr3_length: 13; clone_size: NA; v_call: TRBV25-1; j_call: TRBJ1-5
cdr3_nt: TGCAGCGTTGAAGCGACACGACCGGGACAGGGCACAGATACGCAGTATTTT; cdr3_aa: CSVEATRPGQGTDTQYF; d_call: TRBD1; cdr3_length: 17; clone_size: NA; v_call: TRBV29-1; j_call: TRBJ2-3
cdr3_nt: TGTGCCAGCAGTGAAGGGGCAGGGGGCGGGCAGCCCCAGCATTTT; cdr3_aa: CASSEGAGGGQPQHF; d_call: TRBD1; cdr3_length: 15; clone_size: NA; v_call: TRBV25-1; j_call: TRBJ1-5
cdr3_nt: TGTGCCTGGACCCCGGGACAGGGTGGCAATCAGCCCCAGCATTTT; cdr3_aa: CAWTPGQGGNQPQHF; d_call: TRBD1; cdr3_length: 15; clone_size: NA; v_call: TRBV30; j_call: TRBJ1-5
cdr3_nt: TGTGCCAGCAGCTTCGGGGGGCGCGAGCAGTACTTC; cdr3_aa: CASSFGGREQYF; d_call: NA; cdr3_length: 12; clone_size: NA; v_call: TRBV5-6; j_call: TRBJ2-7
cdr3_nt: TGCAGCGTTGAAGATCACACCCTTGATACGCAGTATTTT; cdr3_aa: CSVEDHTLDTQYF; d_call: NA; cdr3_length: 13; clone_size: NA; v_call: TRBV29-1; j_call: TRBJ2-3
cdr3_nt: TGTGCCAGCAGCGATTCGGGGACTAATAATTCACCCCTCCACTTT; cdr3_aa: CASSDSGTNNSPLHF; d_call: NA; cdr3_length: 15; clone_size: NA; v_call: TRBV9; j_call: TRBJ1-6
cdr3_nt: TGTGCCAGCAGCGTAGTTGGCGGGGGGGCCGGGGATACGCAGTATTTT; cdr3_aa: CASSVVGGGAGDTQYF; d_call: TRBD2; cdr3_length: 16; clone_size: NA; v_call: TRBV9; j_call: TRBJ2-3
cdr3_nt: TGCAGCGTTGATGGGCAGGGAGGCACTGAAGCTTTCTTT; cdr3_aa: CSVDGQGGTEAFF; d_call: NA; cdr3_length: 13; clone_size: few; v_call: TRBV29-1; j_call: TRBJ1-1
cdr3_nt: TGTGCCAGTAGTATCGTCGTGGGCCACACTGAAGCTTTCTTT; cdr3_aa: CASSIVVGHTEAFF; d_call: NA; cdr3_length: 14; clone_size: NA; v_call: TRBV19; j_call: TRBJ1-1
cdr3_nt: TGTGCCAGCAGTGCCGAATTAGCGGGGGGCACAGATACGCAGTATTTT; cdr3_aa: CASSAELAGGTDTQYF; d_call: TRBD2; cdr3_length: 16; clone_size: NA; v_call: TRBV2; j_call: TRBJ2-3
cdr3_nt: TGTGCCTGGTCCGCCGATGAGGTTGGCTTTAATGAAAAACTGTTTTTT; cdr3_aa: CAWSADEVGFNEKLFF; d_call: NA; cdr3_length: 16; clone_size: NA; v_call: TRBV30; j_call: TRBJ1-4
cdr3_nt: TGTGCCAGCAGTCCGGGCCGCTCTGGGGCCAACGTCCTGACTTTC; cdr3_aa: CASSPGRSGANVLTF; d_call: NA; cdr3_length: 15; clone_size: NA; v_call: TRBV6-4; j_call: TRBJ2-6
cdr3_nt: TGTGCCAGCAGTGACACACACGGGCGCACAGATACGCAGTATTTT; cdr3_aa: CASSDTHGRTDTQYF; d_call: NA; cdr3_length: 15; clone_size: once; v_call: TRBV2; j_call: TRBJ2-3
cdr3_nt: TGTGCCTGGGCTAAAACTGAAGCTTTCTTT; cdr3_aa: CAWAKTEAFF; d_call: NA; cdr3_length: 10; clone_size: NA; v_call: TRBV30; j_call: TRBJ1-1
cdr3_nt: TGTGCCTGGAGTCGGTCGAGATACTCTGGAAACACCATATATTTT; cdr3_aa: CAWSRSRYSGNTIYF; d_call: NA; cdr3_length: 15; clone_size: few; v_call: TRBV30; j_call: TRBJ1-3
cdr3_nt: TGTGCCTGGAGTAAGGGTTACAATGAGCAGTTCTTC; cdr3_aa: CAWSKGYNEQFF; d_call: NA; cdr3_length: 12; clone_size: once; v_call: TRBV30; j_call: TRBJ2-1
cdr3_nt: TGTGCCACCAGCAGACCTACTGGAGGCACAGCCTATAATTCACCCCTCCACTTT; cdr3_aa: CATSRPTGGTAYNSPLHF; d_call: NA; cdr3_length: 18; clone_size: NA; v_call: TRBV15; j_call: TRBJ1-6
cdr3_nt: TGTGCCAGCAGCCCGTCCGAAGGGACCGAGTTTAGCCACTTT; cdr3_aa: CASSPSEGTEFSHF; d_call: NA; cdr3_length: 14; clone_size: NA; v_call: TRBV7-9; j_call: TRBJ1-6
cdr3_nt: TGTGCCAGCAGCCAAAGCACAGATACGCAGTATTTT; cdr3_aa: CASSQSTDTQYF; d_call: NA; cdr3_length: 12; clone_size: NA; v_call: TRBV7-9; j_call: TRBJ2-3
cdr3_nt: TGTGCCAGCTCTCAGGGACAGCGGAATCAGCCCCAGCATTTT; cdr3_aa: CASSQGQRNQPQHF; d_call: TRBD1; cdr3_length: 14; clone_size: NA; v_call: TRBV18; j_call: TRBJ1-5
cdr3_nt: TGTGCCACCAGCAGGGATCGGGACAGGGAGGCCATTCAGTACTTC; cdr3_aa: CATSRDRDREAIQYF; d_call: TRBD1; cdr3_length: 15; clone_size: NA; v_call: TRBV15; j_call: TRBJ2-4